The subject of this entry is one TCR beta chain. This CDR3 has 13 residues. The data were obtained in a study of blood T cell repertoires in COVID-19. Only in-frame clones appear in the TCRdb table, and some are missing; sequencing was by immunoSEQ multiplex PCR. The profile shows approximately 140,000 clones, roughly 85% of them singletons. The source material was peripheral blood. The V and J genes are TRBV23-1 and TRBJ2-2, with D possibly matching TRBD1 (7 bases). TRBV23-1 is marked as an open reading frame, function uncertain. This clonotype was obtained from a man in his sixties with acute or convalescent COVID-19. The CDR3 protein is CAREAGGTGELFF. The CDR3 DNA follows: TGCGCTAGAGAGGCAGGGGGGACCGGGGAGCTGTTTTTT.